Listed here are 26 T cell receptor beta chains from one sample, sequenced in a study of early T cells in non-severe SARS-CoV-2 infection. MiXCR was run by TCRdb on the 5' RACE reads, yielding one entry per CDR3 protein. This table holds 100,000 to 120,000 distinct CDR3 sequences, 10% to 15% found once. This specimen was whole blood, taken at baseline. The origin of the receptors is an adult who was a healthcare worker with PCR-confirmed SARS-CoV-2 infection or an uninfected control (not recorded which).

This clonotype was counted a few times. This chain uses TRBV2 with TRBJ2-5, with D possibly being TRBD2 (6 bases). Per the germline V gene, CDR1 is SNHLY and CDR2 is FYNNEI. CDR3 length: 19 residues. The V gene lost 3 bases and the J gene lost 3 bases, with 26 bases spanning the gap. CDR3 bases: TGTGCCAGCAGTGACACAGGCAGGTGGGGGTCGGAGGGAAAAGAGACCCAGTACTTC. This encodes CASSDTGRWGSEGKETQYF.

This clonotype was seen more than once but under ten times. This chain connects TRBV6-6 to TRBJ2-1; a possible D gene is TRBD2 (5 bases). With 0 bases removed from V and 8 bases from J, the gap between germline ends came to 5 bases. Germline CDR1 is MNHNY and CDR2 is SVGAGI (reference sequence). The CDR3 extends over 12 amino acids. The CDR3 here is CASSYSRDEQFF. In nucleotides, the CDR3 is TGTGCCAGCAGTTACTCGCGGGATGAGCAGTTCTTC.

In its sample, this clonotype was seen a few times. The rearrangement links TRBV7-9 to TRBJ2-5; no reliable D call. V dropped 1 base and J dropped 2 bases, with 17 bases sitting between them. The CDR3 has 17 residues. Germline CDR1 SEHNR, CDR2 FQNEAQ (reference sequence). This CDR3 reads CASSLGWRGPAQETQYF. For the CDR3, the DNA is TGTGCCAGCAGCTTAGGATGGAGAGGCCCCGCACAAGAGACCCAGTACTTC. Supplemented by reference TRBV7-9 and TRBJ2-5, the full variable domain reads DTGVSQNPRHKITKRGQNVTFRCDPISEHNRLYWYRQTLGQGPEFLTYFQNEAQLEKSRLLSDRFSAERPKGSFSTLEIQRTEQGDSAMYLCASSLGWRGPAQETQYFGPGTRLLVL.

The chain has TRBV20-1 and TRBJ1-5, with D perhaps TRBD1 (5 bases). The CDR3 is 13 residues long. The germline gives CDR1 DFQATT, CDR2 SNEGSKA (reference sequence). V was clipped by 6 bases and J by 1 base, with 10 bases between them. The CDR3: CSALRDSNQPQHF. Written as DNA, the CDR3 is TGCAGTGCACTCCGGGACAGCAATCAGCCCCAGCATTTT.

This chain joins TRBV27 and TRBJ2-7; 8 bases agree with TRBD2. The CDR3 loop spans 15 amino acids. CDR1 and CDR2 (germline): MNHEY, SMNVEV (reference sequence). Trimming cost V 4 bases and J 2 bases; bases outside gene matches: 7. The CDR3 DNA is TGTGCCAGCAGTTACTCCGGGGGGGTACCCTACGAGCAGTACTTC. Amino acids: CASSYSGGVPYEQYF.

The rearrangement uses TRBV28 and TRBJ2-7; TRBD2 aligns across 11 bases. CDR3 length equals 17 residues. CDR1 is MDHEN and CDR2 is SYDVKM in the germline V gene. Germline trimming cut 5 bases from V and 3 bases from J; bases unmatched to any gene: 12. This CDR3 is CASSPAGSGRAGYEQYF. Here the CDR3 DNA reads TGTGCCAGCAGTCCCGCGGGTAGCGGGAGGGCAGGCTACGAGCAGTACTTC. The full variable domain, with the rest looked up from reference TRBV28 and TRBJ2-7, is DVKVTQSSRYLVKRTGEKVFLECVQDMDHENMFWYRQDPGLGLRLIYFSYDVKMKEKGDIPEGYSVSREKKERFSLILESASTNQTSMYLCASSPAGSGRAGYEQYFGPGTRLTVT.

This clonotype was found a few times. CDR3 protein: CASSSGGYTEAFF. The CDR3 bases are TGTGCCAGCAGTTCAGGGGGGTACACTGAAGCTTTCTTT. This chain uses TRBV28 with TRBJ1-1, with TRBD1 matching 7 bases. With V trimmed by 4 bases and J by 3 bases, 2 bases remained unmatched. Looked up from germline, CDR1 is MDHEN and CDR2 is SYDVKM. The CDR3 loop spans 13 amino acids.

The gene calls are TRBV5-1 and TRBJ1-1; D remains ambiguous. Germline V gene data show CDR1 as SGHRS and CDR2 as YFSETQ. The germline V and J ends were trimmed by 2 bases and 4 bases, with 12 bases remaining between them. The CDR3 runs to 14 residues. For the CDR3, the DNA is TGCGCCAGCAGCTTCGGGGATGGTGGCACTGAAGCTTTCTTT. Encoded protein: CASSFGDGGTEAFF.

The rearrangement uses TRBV12-3 or TRBV12-4 and TRBJ1-1; the D is unclear. This CDR3 is built from 13 residues. Trimming took 4 bases from V and 4 from J, leaving 10 bases between them. The CDR3 DNA follows: TGTGCCAGCAGTTCCTACCGGGGCACTGAAGCTTTCTTT. Translated, it gives CASSSYRGTEAFF.

The chain couples TRBV3-1 to TRBJ1-5, with D unclear. The CDR3 is made up of 17 amino acids. Trimming shortened V by 1 base and J by 3 bases, and 16 bases separated the two germline ends. In germline, CDR1 is LGHDT, CDR2 YNNKEL (reference sequence). The CDR3 protein is CASSQARTGPYNQPQHF. The CDR3 coding sequence is TGTGCCAGCAGCCAAGCTAGAACCGGACCGTACAATCAGCCCCAGCATTTT.

The chain carries TRBV12-3 or TRBV12-4 and TRBJ2-7, with D perhaps TRBD2 (6 bases). V lost 6 bases and J 2 bases, leaving 14 bases between the germline ends. The CDR3 is 14 residues long. The CDR3 spells CASREGPGAYEQYF. The CDR3 bases are TGTGCCAGCAGGGAGGGGCCGGGAGCCTACGAGCAGTACTTC.

This clonotype was detected only a few times. The chain couples TRBV12-3 or TRBV12-4 to TRBJ2-2, with TRBD1 identical over 9 bases. J gave up 1 base and V 5 bases, and 5 bases lay outside the gene matches. CDR3 length: 16 residues. The CDR3 loop reads CASSTGTGKNTGELFF. The CDR3 DNA reads as TGTGCCAGCAGTACAGGGACAGGGAAGAACACCGGGGAGCTGTTTTTT.

This clonotype was observed a single time. The gene calls are TRBV7-2 and TRBJ1-1; D ambiguous. Trimming stripped 3 bases from V and 0 bases from J, with 8 bases between. CDR3 length: 14 residues. Per the germline V gene, CDR1 is SGHTA and CDR2 is FQGNSA. This CDR3 is CASSFAGLNTEAFF. The CDR3 DNA is TGTGCCAGCAGCTTTGCAGGACTGAACACTGAAGCTTTCTTT.

This chain uses TRBV7-9 with TRBJ2-2; tentatively, D is TRBD2 (5 bases). This CDR3 has 14 amino acids. V lost 2 bases and J 6 bases, leaving 10 bases between the germline ends. Germline V gives CDR1 SEHNR, CDR2 FQNEAQ (reference sequence). The CDR3: CASSLQGGAGELFF. CDR3 DNA sequence: TGTGCCAGCAGCTTACAAGGAGGTGCCGGGGAGCTGTTTTTT.

This clonotype was recorded a few times. The V call is TRBV30, the J call TRBJ1-5; D might be TRBD1 (5 bases). Trimming cost V 0 bases and J 1 base, with 10 bases left between them. Germline loops: CDR1 GTSNPN, CDR2 SVGIG (reference sequence). The CDR3 runs to 15 residues. The CDR3 region is CAWSVWGGSNQPQHF. The CDR3, as DNA: TGTGCCTGGAGTGTATGGGGCGGAAGCAATCAGCCCCAGCATTTT. The variable domain in full, with the rest retrieved from reference TRBV30 and TRBJ1-5, is SQTIHQWPATLVQPVGSPLSLECTVEGTSNPNLYWYRQAAGRGLQLLFYSVGIGQISSEVPQNLSASRPQDRQFILSSKKLLLSDSGFYLCAWSVWGGSNQPQHFGDGTRLSIL.

This chain connects TRBV2 to TRBJ2-7, with 8 bases fitting TRBD1. After removal of 6 bases from V and 5 bases from J, the junction contained 15 bases not matched to a gene. The CDR3 covers 16 residues. Germline values: CDR1 SNHLY, CDR2 FYNNEI. CDR3 region: CASRVGPGTGLNEQYF. DNA of the CDR3: TGTGCCAGCAGAGTGGGCCCTGGGACAGGTTTGAACGAGCAGTACTTC.

The J gene is TRBJ1-1, the V gene TRBV2; D is ambiguous. Trimming removed 4 bases at V and 6 bases at J, with 12 bases between. The germline V gene has CDR1 SNHLY and CDR2 FYNNEI. CDR3 size: 13 residues. The chain's CDR3 is CASSGLVAAEAFF. The DNA of the CDR3 is TGTGCCAGCAGTGGATTAGTGGCCGCTGAAGCTTTCTTT.

This chain connects TRBV4-2 to TRBJ2-3; D not certain. The CDR3 totals 16 residues. Germline V lookup: CDR1 LGHNA, CDR2 YNFKEQ. The V and J ends lost 2 bases and 0 bases respectively, with 12 bases between them. The CDR3 DNA is TGTGCCAGCAGCCAACCCGCGGCGGTTAGCACAGATACGCAGTATTTT. It specifies CASSQPAAVSTDTQYF.

The V call is TRBV29-1, the J call TRBJ2-7, with TRBD1 matching over 7 bases. V shed 3 bases, J shed 2 bases, and the junction held 7 bases outside the gene matches. CDR3 length equals 14 residues. The germline V gene encodes CDR1 SQVTM and CDR2 ANQGSEA. CDR3 loop: CSVEDETGPYEQYF. The DNA of the CDR3 is TGCAGCGTTGAGGATGAGACAGGGCCCTACGAGCAGTACTTC.

The V call is TRBV7-3, the J call TRBJ2-6, with D possibly matching TRBD1 (6 bases). The CDR3 covers 18 residues. The germline CDR1 and CDR2 sequences are SGHTA and FQGTGA. V shed 3 bases and J shed 0 bases, with 15 bases lying between them. CDR3 protein: CASSFSRGSLSGANVLTF. DNA of the CDR3: TGTGCCAGCAGCTTTTCTAGGGGGTCCCTCTCTGGGGCCAACGTCCTGACTTTC.

As regards this clonotype: It may be a read error: a sequence one base away is much more abundant. The chain recombines TRBV11-2 with TRBJ1-4, with D unclear. Germline values: CDR1 SGHAT, CDR2 FQNNGV. The CDR3 is 13 residues long. CDR3 in DNA: TGTGCCAGCAGCCGAGGGCCTAATGAAAAACTGTATTTT. Residues: CASSRGPNEKLYF.

J is TRBJ2-7 and V is TRBV27; the D gene is possibly TRBD1 (5 bases). The V end was cut by 5 bases, the J end by 4 bases, with 18 bases between. The CDR3 sequence is 15 residues long. Germline assignment: CDR1 MNHEY and CDR2 SMNVEV (reference sequence). The CDR3 is CASSLGSRVLYEQYF. In nucleotides, the CDR3 is TGTGCCAGCAGTCTAGGTAGCAGGGTACTATACGAGCAGTACTTC.

The V and J genes are TRBV6-1 and TRBJ1-2; no firm D call. The CDR3 totals 12 residues. V shed 5 bases and J shed 8 bases, with 12 bases lying between them. Per the germline V gene, CDR1 is MNHNS and CDR2 is SASEGT. The CDR3 spells CASSPGGRGYTF. The CDR3 coding sequence is TGTGCCAGCAGTCCCGGCGGGCGAGGCTACACCTTC.

The table lists this clonotype with many counts. The chain is built from TRBV2 and TRBJ2-1; 10 bases align to TRBD1. This CDR3 is built from 15 residues. From germline, CDR1 is SNHLY and CDR2 FYNNEI. V shed 5 bases and J 2 bases; nucleotides not matched to a gene: 3. The CDR3 region is CASSRGQGAYNEQFF. The CDR3 DNA follows: TGTGCCAGCAGTCGAGGACAGGGGGCCTACAATGAGCAGTTCTTC.

This clonotype occurred many times. The chain uses TRBV20-1 and TRBJ2-2; D possibly matches TRBD1 or TRBD2 (6 bases each). V shed 6 bases and J shed 6 bases, with 17 bases lying between them. The CDR3 loop spans 14 amino acids. Germline CDR1 DFQATT, CDR2 SNEGSKA (reference sequence). CDR3 sequence reads: CSAVRGRSAGELFF. CDR3 nucleotides: TGCAGTGCGGTTAGGGGGAGGTCAGCCGGGGAGCTGTTTTTT.

This chain uses TRBV6-1 with TRBJ1-2; D is unclear. V lost 0 bases, J lost 0 bases, and 5 bases lay in between. Germline-derived CDR1 and CDR2 are MNHNS and SASEGT. The CDR3 runs to 14 residues. The CDR3 protein is CASSEAAANYGYTF. The CDR3 coding sequence is TGTGCCAGCAGTGAAGCGGCCGCTAACTATGGCTACACCTTC.